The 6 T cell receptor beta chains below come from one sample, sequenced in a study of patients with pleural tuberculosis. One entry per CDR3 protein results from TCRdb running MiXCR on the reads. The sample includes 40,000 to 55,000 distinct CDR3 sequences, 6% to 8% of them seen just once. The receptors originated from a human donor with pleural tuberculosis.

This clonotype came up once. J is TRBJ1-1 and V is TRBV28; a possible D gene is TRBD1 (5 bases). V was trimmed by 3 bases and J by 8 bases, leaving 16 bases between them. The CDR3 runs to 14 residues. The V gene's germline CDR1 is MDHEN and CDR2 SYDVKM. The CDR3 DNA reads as TGTGCCAGCAGTTTGTCCCAAGGGACGGGAGAAGCTTTCTTT. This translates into CASSLSQGTGEAFF.

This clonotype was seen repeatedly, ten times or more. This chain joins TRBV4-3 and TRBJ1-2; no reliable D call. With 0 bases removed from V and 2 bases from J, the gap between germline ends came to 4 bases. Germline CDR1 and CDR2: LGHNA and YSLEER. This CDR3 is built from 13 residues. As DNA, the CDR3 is TGCGCCAGCAGCCAAGAACAGAACTATGGCTACACCTTC. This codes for CASSQEQNYGYTF.

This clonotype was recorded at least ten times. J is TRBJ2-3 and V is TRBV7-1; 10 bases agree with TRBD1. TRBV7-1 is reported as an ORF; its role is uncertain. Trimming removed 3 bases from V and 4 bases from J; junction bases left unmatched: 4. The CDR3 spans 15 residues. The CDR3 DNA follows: TGTGCCAGCAGCTCGGCGACAGGGGGCGCAGATACGCAGTATTTT. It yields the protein CASSSATGGADTQYF.

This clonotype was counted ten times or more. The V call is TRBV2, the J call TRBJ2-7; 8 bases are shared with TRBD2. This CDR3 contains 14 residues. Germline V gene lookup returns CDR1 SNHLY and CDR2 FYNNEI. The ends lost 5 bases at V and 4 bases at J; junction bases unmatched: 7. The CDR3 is CASSRAGGRYEQYV. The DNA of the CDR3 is TGTGCCAGCAGTCGGGCGGGAGGCAGGTACGAGCAGTACGTC.

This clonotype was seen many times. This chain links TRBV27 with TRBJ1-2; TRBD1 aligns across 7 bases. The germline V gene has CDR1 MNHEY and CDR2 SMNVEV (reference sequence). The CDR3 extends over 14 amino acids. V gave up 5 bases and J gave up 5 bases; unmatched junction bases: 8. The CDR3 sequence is CASSPGDRVYGYTF. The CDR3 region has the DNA TGTGCCAGCAGTCCCGGAGACAGGGTTTATGGCTACACCTTC.

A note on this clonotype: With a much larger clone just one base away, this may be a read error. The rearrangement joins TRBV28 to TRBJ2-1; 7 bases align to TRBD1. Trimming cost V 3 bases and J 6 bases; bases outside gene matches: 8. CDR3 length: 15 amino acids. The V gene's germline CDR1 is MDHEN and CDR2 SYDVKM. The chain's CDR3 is CASSLPDRMGNEQFF. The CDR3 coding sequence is TGTGCCAGCAGTTTGCCGGACAGGATGGGCAATGAGCAGTTCTTC. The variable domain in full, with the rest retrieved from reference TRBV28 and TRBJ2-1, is DVKVTQSSRYLVKRTGEKVFLECVQDMDHENMFWYRQDPGLGLRLIYFSYDVKMKEKGDIPEGYSVSREKKERFSLILESASTNQTSMYLCASSLPDRMGNEQFFGPGTRLTVL.